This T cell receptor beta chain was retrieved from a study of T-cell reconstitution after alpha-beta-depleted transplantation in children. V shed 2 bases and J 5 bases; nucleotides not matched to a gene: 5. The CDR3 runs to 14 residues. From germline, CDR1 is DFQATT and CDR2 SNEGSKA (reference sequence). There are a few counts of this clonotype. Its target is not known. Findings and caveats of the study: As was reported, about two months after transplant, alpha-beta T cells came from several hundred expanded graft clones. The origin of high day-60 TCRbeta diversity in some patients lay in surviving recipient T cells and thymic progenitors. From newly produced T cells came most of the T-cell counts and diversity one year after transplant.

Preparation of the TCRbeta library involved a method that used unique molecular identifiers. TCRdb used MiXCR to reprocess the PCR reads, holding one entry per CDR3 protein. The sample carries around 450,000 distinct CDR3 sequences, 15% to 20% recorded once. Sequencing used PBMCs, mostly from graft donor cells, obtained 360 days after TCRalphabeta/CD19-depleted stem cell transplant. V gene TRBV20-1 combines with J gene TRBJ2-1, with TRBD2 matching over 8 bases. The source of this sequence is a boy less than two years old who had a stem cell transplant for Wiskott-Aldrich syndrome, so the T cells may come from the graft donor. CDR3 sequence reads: CSARPGRADNEQFF. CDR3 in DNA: TGCAGTGCTAGACCCGGGAGGGCGGACAATGAGCAGTTCTTC.